This TCR beta chain comes out of a study of blood T cells in healthy people across ages. The CDR3 extends over 16 amino acids. The germline V gene has CDR1 MDHEN and CDR2 SYDVKM. J lost 3 bases, V lost 5 bases, and 8 bases had no gene match. Then a second PCR, running about 6 to 11 cycles, was carried out with a sample-barcoded 5' primer and a J-beta primer mix. One entry per CDR3 protein, called by TCRdb with MiXCR from the 5' RACE reads. Among roughly 700,000 distinct CDR3 sequences listed, approximately 25% were seen once. This sample was also put to use in a study of T cells of mothers and their children.

The sample comprised blood. The receptor's source is a boy aged 5 to 17 in good health. The gene calls are TRBV28 and TRBJ2-2; the match to TRBD1 covers 8 bases. This CDR3 reads CASSEIQGADTGELFF. CDR3 DNA: TGTGCCAGCAGTGAGATTCAGGGGGCGGACACCGGGGAGCTGTTTTTT.